What follows are 28 T cell receptor beta chains derived from one specimen sequenced in a study of Tregs in tolerant kidney transplant recipients. Some clones are missing from TCRdb's copy, which holds only in-frame ones; the method was immunoSEQ multiplex PCR. This sample carries 75,000 to 85,000 clones, around 93% of them seen once, and the ten largest clones take approximately 0.37%. The sequencing here drew on Tregs from blood, taken before the transplant. The receptors were gathered from a human donor who received a combined kidney and bone marrow transplant.

The rearrangement links TRBV5-1 to TRBJ2-5, with TRBD1 matching 10 bases. Germline CDR1 is SGHRS and CDR2 is YFSETQ. The CDR3 is made up of 15 amino acids. With 0 bases clipped from V and 5 bases from J, the junction kept 4 bases outside the gene matches. The CDR3 region is CASSLGTGGSETQYF. CDR3 DNA: TGCGCCAGCAGCTTGGGGACAGGGGGATCTGAGACCCAGTACTTC.

The chain uses TRBV6-5 and TRBJ2-1; TRBD2 matches at 11 bases. CDR3 length equals 13 residues. Trimming cost V 9 bases and J 9 bases; bases outside gene matches: 7. Germline lookup yields CDR1 MNHEY and CDR2 SVGAGI. The CDR3 region has the DNA TGTGCCAGTCGGGGACTAGCGGTTGCTGAGCAGTTCTTC. The encoded protein is CASRGLAVAEQFF.

The chain has TRBV28 and TRBJ2-1; 9 bases line up with TRBD1. Germline trimming cut 4 bases from V and 8 bases from J; bases unmatched to any gene: 12. In germline, CDR1 is MDHEN, CDR2 SYDVKM. The CDR3 extends over 16 amino acids. Here the CDR3 DNA reads TGTGCCAGCAGTTCCAACCCGACAGGGGGGGCCGATGAGCAGTTCTTC. Protein product: CASSSNPTGGADEQFF.

A single count supports this clone. The genes are TRBV5-4 and TRBJ2-7, with 13 positions matching TRBD2. V lost 2 bases to trimming and J lost 3 bases; unmatched junction nucleotides: 5. This CDR3 contains 16 residues. Germline V lookup: CDR1 SGHNT, CDR2 YYREEE (reference sequence). This CDR3 reads CASSFSRTSGSYEQYF. Written as DNA, the CDR3 is TGTGCCAGCAGCTTCTCCCGGACTAGCGGGAGCTACGAGCAGTACTTC.

V and J are TRBV6-1 and TRBJ2-3, with TRBD2 as a possible D gene (6 bases). V lost 6 bases and J lost 8, with 18 bases in between. This CDR3 is built from 14 residues. Germline loops: CDR1 MNHNS, CDR2 SASEGT. The CDR3 is CASRPPGDIGTQYF. CDR3 nucleotides: TGTGCCAGCAGACCCCCGGGAGACATCGGTACGCAGTATTTT.

This chain joins TRBV28 and TRBJ1-2; weak D call: TRBD1 (6 bases). There are 14 residues in the CDR3. Germline CDR1 and CDR2: MDHEN and SYDVKM. Trimming left V 6 bases short and J 4 bases short, with 15 bases between. CDR3 bases: TGTGCCAGCAGCTTGACAGGAATCGGCTATGGCTACACCTTC. Residues: CASSLTGIGYGYTF.

The chain joins TRBV28 to TRBJ2-5; TRBD2 agrees at 16 bases. The end of the DNA fits TRBJ2-7 better, so the J call may be wrong. There are 19 residues in the CDR3. Germline V CDR1 and CDR2: MDHEN, SYDVKM. The CDR3 spells CASSLWAGTSGRAVYEQYF. In nucleotides, the CDR3 is TGTGCCAGCAGTTTATGGGCCGGGACTAGCGGGAGGGCCGTCTACGAGCAGTACTTC.

This clone was counted between two and nine times. This chain uses TRBV14 with TRBJ2-7; 8 bases line up with TRBD2. V lost 4 bases and J lost 5; bases outside the gene matches: 4. CDR3 size: 13 residues. Germline lookup yields CDR1 SGHDN and CDR2 FVKESK. CDR3 in DNA: TGTGCCAGCAGCCCCGGGACTAGTAACGAGCAGTACTTC. Translating gives CASSPGTSNEQYF.

V and J are TRBV20-1 and TRBJ1-5; maybe TRBD1 (6 bases). Trimming pared 7 bases from V and 4 bases from J, leaving 8 bases between. CDR3 length equals 11 residues. The germline V gene encodes CDR1 DFQATT and CDR2 SNEGSKA (reference sequence). As DNA, the CDR3 is TGCAGTGTAGGGGGAAATCAGCCCCAGCATTTT. Its translation is CSVGGNQPQHF.

This clone was seen only once. The J gene is TRBJ1-2, the V gene TRBV29-1; 11 bases are a match to TRBD1. The CDR3 loop spans 13 amino acids. The germline V gene encodes CDR1 SQVTM and CDR2 ANQGSEA. V trimming: 4 bases; J trimming: 7 bases; junction bases outside the gene matches: 5. Written as DNA, the CDR3 is TGCAGCGTTGGGACAGGGGGCGCGGGTGGCTACACCTTC. This sequence encodes CSVGTGGAGGYTF.

V and J are TRBV5-1 and TRBJ2-2; TRBD2 is a possible D gene (6 bases). Germline V gene sequence: CDR1 SGHRS, CDR2 YFSETQ. This CDR3 has 13 residues. V dropped 4 bases and J dropped 5 bases, with 9 bases sitting between them. This chain's CDR3 is CASSAGGTGELFF. The CDR3 coding sequence is TGCGCCAGCAGCGCTGGAGGGACCGGGGAGCTGTTTTTT.

The rearrangement joins TRBV6-1 to TRBJ2-3; D remains unclear. V was pared by 4 bases and J by 0 bases, with 14 bases between. The CDR3 length is 16 residues. Looked up from germline, CDR1 is MNHNS and CDR2 is SASEGT. CDR3 bases: TGTGCCAGCAGTGCCCTTATCACGACTAGCACAGATACGCAGTATTTT. Translation: CASSALITTSTDTQYF.

The genes are TRBV10-3 and TRBJ2-7; TRBD2 is a possible D gene (6 bases). The CDR3 contains 17 residues. Trimming left V 4 bases short and J 5 bases short, with 24 bases between. Looked up from germline, CDR1 is ENHRY and CDR2 is SYGVKD. The chain's CDR3 is CAISGGIGRIGNNEQYF. CDR3 DNA sequence: TGTGCCATCAGTGGAGGGATAGGGAGGATAGGGAACAACGAGCAGTACTTC.

The rearrangement uses TRBV6-1 and TRBJ2-7; D unresolved. The germline gives CDR1 MNHNS, CDR2 SASEGT. V lost 1 base and J 5 bases, leaving 15 bases between the germline ends. The CDR3 sequence is 15 residues long. CDR3 coding DNA: TGTGCCAGCAGTGAAGGGTCCCAGCCCTACCACGAGCAGTACTTC. Amino acids: CASSEGSQPYHEQYF.

V and J are TRBV7-9 and TRBJ2-3, with D maybe TRBD1 (5 bases). This CDR3 has 14 residues. Trimming pared 6 bases from V and 2 bases from J, leaving 12 bases between. CDR1 is SEHNR, CDR2 FQNEAQ, per germline (reference sequence). The CDR3 DNA follows: TGTGCCAGCAGTATACAGGCCCACACAGATACGCAGTATTTT. Its protein is CASSIQAHTDTQYF.

This clone was seen once. This chain uses TRBV19 with TRBJ2-1, with 8 bases fitting TRBD2. CDR3 length: 16 residues. In germline, CDR1 is LNHDA, CDR2 SQIVND (reference sequence). Trimming took 3 bases from V and 9 from J; bases not matched to a gene: 13. Here the CDR3 reads CASSMSWGGRRSEQFF. DNA for the CDR3: TGTGCCAGTAGTATGAGTTGGGGCGGGAGGAGGTCTGAGCAGTTCTTC.

The chain carries TRBV7-2 and TRBJ2-3; 8 nucleotides align to TRBD2. The CDR3 extends over 17 amino acids. Losses at the gene ends were 0 bases for V and 4 bases for J; bases not matched to a gene: 9. CDR1 is SGHTA and CDR2 is FQGNSA in the germline V gene. The CDR3 sequence is CASSLASGGPPPDTQYF. The CDR3 DNA reads as TGTGCCAGCAGCTTAGCGTCGGGAGGGCCTCCCCCAGATACGCAGTATTTT.

The rearrangement links TRBV11-2 to TRBJ2-7; D possibly corresponds to TRBD2 (6 bases). With 2 bases removed from V and 5 bases from J, the gap between germline ends came to 13 bases. CDR1 is SGHAT and CDR2 is FQNNGV in the germline V gene. This CDR3 has 14 amino acids. The CDR3 coding sequence is TGTGCCAGCAGCTTAAGTCTAGCGAGCAACGAGCAGTACTTC. Its translation is CASSLSLASNEQYF.

The genes are TRBV19 and TRBJ2-6, with 9 bases aligning to TRBD1. The CDR3 spans 20 residues. Germline trimming cut 6 bases from V and 0 bases from J; bases unmatched to any gene: 15. Germline V gene lookup returns CDR1 LNHDA and CDR2 SQIVND (reference sequence). DNA for the CDR3: TGTGCCAGTAGACCGGGACAGGGTGGGTTGGGGCTCTCTGGGGCCAACGTCCTGACTTTC. This encodes CASRPGQGGLGLSGANVLTF.

This clone was recorded a few times. The chain carries TRBV11-2 and TRBJ2-3; TRBD2 aligns across 11 bases. Germline V gene lookup returns CDR1 SGHAT and CDR2 FQNNGV. The CDR3 contains 17 residues. The junction had 14 bases not matched to a gene; V was cut back by 6 bases and J by 6 bases. The CDR3 spells CASRHGGASGRMDTQYF. CDR3 DNA: TGTGCCAGCAGGCATGGCGGGGCTAGCGGGAGGATGGATACGCAGTATTTT.

The CDR3 sequence is CASSGQLDWTDTQYF. The CDR3 DNA follows: TGTGCCAGCAGCGGCCAACTGGACTGGACAGATACGCAGTATTTT. V usage is TRBV9 and J usage is TRBJ2-3; D might be TRBD2 (5 bases). Germline CDR1 is SGDLS and CDR2 is YYNGEE. The CDR3 length is 15 residues. Trimming cost V 3 bases and J 3 bases, with 14 bases left between them.

This chain links TRBV13 with TRBJ1-2; 7 positions agree with TRBD1. This CDR3 is 14 amino acids long. CDR1 PRHDT and CDR2 FYEKMQ come from the germline V gene (reference sequence). J gave up 7 bases and V 6 bases, and 11 bases lay outside the gene matches. CDR3 nucleotide sequence: TGTGCCAGCAGGCAAAGACAGGGACGAGGTGGCTACACCTTC. This encodes CASRQRQGRGGYTF.

This clone has a single count. This chain uses TRBV18 with TRBJ2-5; 7 bases match TRBD1. The J call may be mistaken, given a closer DNA end match to TRBJ2-7. Germline lookup yields CDR1 KGHSH and CDR2 LQKENI. The length of the CDR3 is 14 residues. The CDR3 here is CASSPTGVPYEQYF. The CDR3 region has the DNA TGTGCCAGCTCACCCACAGGGGTCCCCTACGAGCAGTACTTC.

The sample holds one count of this clone. V usage is TRBV27 and J usage is TRBJ2-5, with 7 nucleotides matching TRBD1. V gave up 8 bases and J gave up 0 bases; unmatched junction bases: 9. The CDR3 loop spans 15 amino acids. Germline V gene data show CDR1 as MNHEY and CDR2 as SMNVEV (reference sequence). CDR3 coding DNA: TGTGCCAGCGGGGCCTTGACAGGGTACCAAGAGACCCAGTACTTC. It codes for CASGALTGYQETQYF.

V is TRBV2 and J is TRBJ2-7; possible D gene TRBD1, 6 bases. V was shortened by 5 bases and J by 1 base, with 9 bases between the two germline ends. The germline CDR1 and CDR2 sequences are SNHLY and FYNNEI. This CDR3 has 13 residues. CDR3 protein: CASSRQVSYEQYF. CDR3 nucleotide sequence: TGTGCCAGCAGTCGACAGGTGTCCTACGAGCAGTACTTC.

The chain recombines TRBV19 with TRBJ1-2; D gene ambiguous. Per the germline V gene, CDR1 is LNHDA and CDR2 is SQIVND (reference sequence). CDR3 length: 17 amino acids. Trimming cost V 5 bases and J 3 bases, with 22 bases left between them. CDR3 coding DNA: TGTGCCAGTAGTGCAGTAGGACCCCGAACGGTCGACTATGGCTACACCTTC. Its translation: CASSAVGPRTVDYGYTF.

The gene calls are TRBV19 and TRBJ1-4, with 12 positions matching TRBD1. The CDR3 is 14 amino acids. V trimming: 5 bases; J trimming: 8 bases; junction bases outside the gene matches: 3. Per the germline V gene, CDR1 is LNHDA and CDR2 is SQIVND (reference sequence). The CDR3 loop reads CASSPGQGAEKLFF. CDR3 DNA: TGTGCCAGTAGTCCGGGACAGGGGGCCGAAAAACTGTTTTTT.

This chain connects TRBV5-1 to TRBJ2-7, with 8 bases aligning to TRBD2. The CDR3 has 16 amino acids. Germline assignment: CDR1 SGHRS and CDR2 YFSETQ. The trim removed 0 bases at V and 7 bases at J, leaving 12 bases unmatched. CDR3 nucleotide sequence: TGCGCCAGCAGCTTGGCTCCGGGACTAGTAGCACAGGAGCAGTACTTC. Translation gives CASSLAPGLVAQEQYF. Drawing the rest from reference TRBV5-1 and TRBJ2-7, the complete variable domain is KAGVTQTPRYLIKTRGQQVTLSCSPISGHRSVSWYQQTPGQGLQFLFEYFSETQRNKGNFPGRFSGRQFSNSRSEMNVSTLELGDSALYLCASSLAPGLVAQEQYFGPGTRLTVT.